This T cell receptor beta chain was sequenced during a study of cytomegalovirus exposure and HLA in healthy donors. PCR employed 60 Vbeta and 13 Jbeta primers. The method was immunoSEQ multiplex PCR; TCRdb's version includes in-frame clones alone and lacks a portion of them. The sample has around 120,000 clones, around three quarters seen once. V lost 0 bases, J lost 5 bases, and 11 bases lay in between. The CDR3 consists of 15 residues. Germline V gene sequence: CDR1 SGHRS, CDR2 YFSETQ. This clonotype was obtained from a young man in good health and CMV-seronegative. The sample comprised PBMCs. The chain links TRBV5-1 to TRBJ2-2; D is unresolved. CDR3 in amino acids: CASSLDPTLTGELFF. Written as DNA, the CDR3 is TGCGCCAGCAGCTTGGACCCGACATTAACCGGGGAGCTGTTTTTT.